The 9 T cell receptor beta chains reported below all come from one sample, sequenced in a study of T-cell memory formation after mild COVID-19. TCRdb reprocessed the 5' RACE reads via MiXCR and lists one record per CDR3 protein. This sample has 300,000 to 400,000 distinct CDR3 sequences, with 10% to 15% found just once. The sample consisted of PBMCs or a T cell subset sorted from them (not recorded which). Receptors were obtained from a young man who had mild COVID-19 (a few samples of this study predate the infection). Cell type and time point are not known.

This clonotype was counted between two and nine times. The chain joins TRBV7-9 to TRBJ2-5; D gene uncertain. The CDR3 extends over 15 amino acids. The germline gives CDR1 SEHNR, CDR2 FQNEAQ (reference sequence). Trimming pared 8 bases from V and 5 bases from J, leaving 21 bases between. CDR3 sequence: CASRWTPTMGETQYF. The DNA of the CDR3 is TGTGCCAGCCGATGGACGCCTACTATGGGGGAGACCCAGTACTTC. Together with reference TRBV7-9 and TRBJ2-5, the CDR3 gives the full variable domain: DTGVSQNPRHKITKRGQNVTFRCDPISEHNRLYWYRQTLGQGPEFLTYFQNEAQLEKSRLLSDRFSAERPKGSFSTLEIQRTEQGDSAMYLCASRWTPTMGETQYFGPGTRLLVL.

CDR3 amino acids: CASSLGVQGRKYF. CDR3 DNA: TGCGCCAGCAGCTTGGGGGTACAGGGAAGAAAGTACTTC. V and J are TRBV5-1 and TRBJ2-4, with a weak D call TRBD1 (6 bases). Germline CDR1 reads SGHRS; CDR2 reads YFSETQ. The CDR3 totals 13 residues. Between the trimmed V and J ends, which lost 0 bases and 14 bases, there was a span of 15 bases.

This clonotype was counted a few times. At one boundary the junction diverges from the germline segment, which might be a read error. The gene calls are TRBV28 and TRBJ1-2; possibly TRBD1 for D (5 bases). The CDR3 consists of 13 residues. CDR1 is MDHEN and CDR2 is SYDVKM in the germline V gene. The CDR3 DNA follows: TGTGCCAGCAGTTTATCCCAGGGTTCTCCCCATTTCTTC. This codes for CASSLSQGSPHFF.

This rearrangement joins TRBV5-5 to TRBJ1-3, with D hard to call. Trimming pared 3 bases from V and 4 bases from J, leaving 11 bases between. The CDR3 runs 14 residues. CDR1 SGHKS and CDR2 YYEKEE come from the germline V gene (reference sequence). CDR3 sequence reads: CASSSGPSGNTIYF. CDR3 DNA sequence: TGTGCCAGCAGCTCAGGACCTTCGGGAAACACCATATATTTT.

The chain is built from TRBV5-6 and TRBJ1-1; TRBD1 is a possible D gene (6 bases). The ends were cut back, 3 bases at V and 2 bases at J, with 14 bases in the middle. The CDR3 consists of 15 residues. Germline CDR1 and CDR2: SGHDT and YYEEEE. The CDR3 region is CASSWATGINTEAFF. The CDR3 DNA reads TGTGCCAGCAGCTGGGCGACAGGAATAAACACTGAAGCTTTCTTT.

Many counts were recorded for this clonotype. The rearrangement links TRBV5-6 to TRBJ2-7; TRBD1 matches at 9 bases. From germline, CDR1 is SGHDT and CDR2 YYEEEE. This CDR3 has 15 residues. After removal of 4 bases from V and 0 bases from J, the junction contained 5 bases not matched to a gene. CDR3 region: CASSHRDRASYEQYF. The DNA for the CDR3 is TGTGCCAGCAGCCACCGGGACAGGGCCTCCTACGAGCAGTACTTC.

The chain recombines TRBV6-2 or TRBV6-3 with TRBJ2-7, with D perhaps TRBD1 or TRBD2 (6 bases each). There are 14 residues in the CDR3. Germline V gene lookup returns CDR1 MNHEY and CDR2 SVGEGT. Trimming took off 7 bases at V and 3 bases at J, with 16 bases between the two ends. The CDR3 region has the DNA TGTGCCAGCAAGTTCGCGGGACAACTCTACGAGCAGTACGTC. Protein product: CASKFAGQLYEQYV.

This rearrangement joins TRBV5-1 to TRBJ2-7; D is undetermined. There are 13 residues in the CDR3. In germline, CDR1 is SGHRS, CDR2 YFSETQ. V lost 4 bases and J 3 bases, leaving 11 bases between the germline ends. CDR3 sequence (DNA): TGCGCCAGCAGCCAGGACGGCTTCTACGAGCAGTACTTC. Its translation is CASSQDGFYEQYF. The full variable domain, in which reference TRBV5-1 and TRBJ2-7 provide the parts outside the CDR3, is KAGVTQTPRYLIKTRGQQVTLSCSPISGHRSVSWYQQTPGQGLQFLFEYFSETQRNKGNFPGRFSGRQFSNSRSEMNVSTLELGDSALYLCASSQDGFYEQYFGPGTRLTVT.

This clonotype was seen a few times. This chain links TRBV6-5 with TRBJ1-4; 9 nucleotides agree with TRBD1. V dropped 6 bases and J dropped 8; count of bases not matched to a gene: 13. This CDR3 contains 16 residues. Germline loops: CDR1 MNHEY, CDR2 SVGAGI. CDR3 region: CASREQGAMWGEKLFF. The CDR3 DNA sequence: TGTGCCAGCAGGGAACAGGGGGCAATGTGGGGAGAAAAACTGTTTTTT.